This T cell receptor (beta chain) was retrieved from a study of T cell changes during pregnancy in multiple sclerosis. This clone appeared a single time. CDR3 length: 15 amino acids. CDR1 and CDR2 from the germline V gene are WNHNN and SYGVQD (reference sequence). V lost 9 bases and J lost 3; bases outside the gene matches: 12. TCRdb's copy holds only in-frame clones and misses some; the assay was immunoSEQ multiplex PCR. The data hold 75,000 to 95,000 clones, with around 93% observed a single time. The origin of this receptor is a female donor in good health, enrolled as a control in a pregnancy study. The V call is TRBV10-1, the J call TRBJ2-7; the match to TRBD1 covers 9 bases. The sequencing used peripheral blood, collected in the first trimester of pregnancy. The CDR3 region is CARPKPGQGFYEQYF. In DNA form, the CDR3 reads TGCGCCAGACCGAAACCGGGACAGGGTTTCTACGAGCAGTACTTC.